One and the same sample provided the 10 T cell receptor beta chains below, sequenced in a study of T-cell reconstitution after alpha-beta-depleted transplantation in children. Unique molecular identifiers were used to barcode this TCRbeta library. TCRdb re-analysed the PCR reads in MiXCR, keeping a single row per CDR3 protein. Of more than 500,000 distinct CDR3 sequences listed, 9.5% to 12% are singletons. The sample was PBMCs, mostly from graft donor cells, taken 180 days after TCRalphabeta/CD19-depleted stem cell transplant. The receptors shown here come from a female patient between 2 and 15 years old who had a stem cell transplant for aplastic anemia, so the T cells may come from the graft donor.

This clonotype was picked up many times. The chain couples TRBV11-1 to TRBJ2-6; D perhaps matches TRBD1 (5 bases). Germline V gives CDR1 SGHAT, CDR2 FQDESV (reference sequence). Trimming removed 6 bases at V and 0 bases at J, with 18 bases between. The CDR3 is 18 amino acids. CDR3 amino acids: CASSLRTGQGSGANVLTF. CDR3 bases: TGTGCCAGCAGTTTAAGGACCGGACAAGGCTCTGGGGCCAACGTCCTGACTTTC. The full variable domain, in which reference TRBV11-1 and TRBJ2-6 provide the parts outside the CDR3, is EAEVAQSPRYKITEKSQAVAFWCDPISGHATLYWYRQILGQGPELLVQFQDESVVDDSQLPKDRFSAERLKGVDSTLKIQPAELGDSAMYLCASSLRTGQGSGANVLTFGAGSRLTVL.

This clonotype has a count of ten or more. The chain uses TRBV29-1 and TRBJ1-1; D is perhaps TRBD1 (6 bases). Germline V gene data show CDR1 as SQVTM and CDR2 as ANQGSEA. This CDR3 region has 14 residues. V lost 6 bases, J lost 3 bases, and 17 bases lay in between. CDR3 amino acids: CSVDIRDTDTEAFF. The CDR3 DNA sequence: TGCAGCGTGGACATCCGGGACACTGACACTGAAGCTTTCTTT.

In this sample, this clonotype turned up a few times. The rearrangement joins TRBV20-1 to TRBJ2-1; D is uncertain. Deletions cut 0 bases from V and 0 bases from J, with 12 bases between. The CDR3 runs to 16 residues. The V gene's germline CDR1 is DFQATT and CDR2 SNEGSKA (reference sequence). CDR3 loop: CSARDRVSLSYNEQFF. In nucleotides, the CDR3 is TGCAGTGCTAGAGATCGGGTCTCCCTCTCCTACAATGAGCAGTTCTTC.

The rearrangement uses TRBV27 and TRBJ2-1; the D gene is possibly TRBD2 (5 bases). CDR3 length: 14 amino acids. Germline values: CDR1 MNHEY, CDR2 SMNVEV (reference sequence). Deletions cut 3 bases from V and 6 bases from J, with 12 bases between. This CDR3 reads CASSLWESFNEQFF. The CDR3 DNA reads TGTGCCAGCAGTTTGTGGGAGAGCTTCAATGAGCAGTTCTTC.

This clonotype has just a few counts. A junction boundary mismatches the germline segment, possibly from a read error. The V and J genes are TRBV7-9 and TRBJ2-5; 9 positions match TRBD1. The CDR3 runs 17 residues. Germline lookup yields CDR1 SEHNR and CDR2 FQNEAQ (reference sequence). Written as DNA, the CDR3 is TGTGCCAGCACCTTAGGGAGCACGGGGACAGGGCGGGAGACCCAGTACTTC. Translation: CASTLGSTGTGRETQYF.

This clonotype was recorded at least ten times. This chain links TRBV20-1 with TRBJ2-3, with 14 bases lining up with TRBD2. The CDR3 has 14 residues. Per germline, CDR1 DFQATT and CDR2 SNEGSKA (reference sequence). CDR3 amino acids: CSRTSGRHPDTQYF. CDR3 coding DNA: TGCAGCCGGACTAGCGGGAGGCACCCAGATACGCAGTATTTT.

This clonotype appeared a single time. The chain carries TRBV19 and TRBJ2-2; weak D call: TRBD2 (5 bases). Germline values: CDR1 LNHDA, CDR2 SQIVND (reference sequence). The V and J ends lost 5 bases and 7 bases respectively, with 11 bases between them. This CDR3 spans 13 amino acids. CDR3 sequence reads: CASSSERVGELFF. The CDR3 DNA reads TGTGCCAGTAGTTCAGAGAGGGTCGGGGAGCTGTTTTTT.

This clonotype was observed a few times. In nucleotides, the CDR3 is TGTGCCAGCGCATCGCCGGGACTCCCGCTCCAGCATGAGCAGTTCTTC. This codes for CASASPGLPLQHEQFF. The genes are TRBV12-3 or TRBV12-4 and TRBJ2-1; the D gene is possibly TRBD2 (6 bases). The length of the CDR3 is 16 residues. The V end lost 8 bases, the J end lost 8 bases, and 25 bases lay between the germline ends.

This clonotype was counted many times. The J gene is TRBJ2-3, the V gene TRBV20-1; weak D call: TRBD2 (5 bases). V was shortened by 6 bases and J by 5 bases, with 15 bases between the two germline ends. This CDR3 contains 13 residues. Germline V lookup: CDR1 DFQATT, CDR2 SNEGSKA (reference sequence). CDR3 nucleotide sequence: TGCAGTGCACAACGAGGGCCAGGAGATACGCAGTATTTT. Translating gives CSAQRGPGDTQYF.

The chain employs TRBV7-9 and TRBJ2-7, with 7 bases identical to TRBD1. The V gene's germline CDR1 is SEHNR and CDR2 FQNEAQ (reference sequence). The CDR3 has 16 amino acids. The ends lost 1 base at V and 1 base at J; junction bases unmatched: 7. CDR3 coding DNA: TGTGCCAGCAGCTTAGACCGGGACAGCACTTCCTACGAGCAGTACTTC. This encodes CASSLDRDSTSYEQYF.